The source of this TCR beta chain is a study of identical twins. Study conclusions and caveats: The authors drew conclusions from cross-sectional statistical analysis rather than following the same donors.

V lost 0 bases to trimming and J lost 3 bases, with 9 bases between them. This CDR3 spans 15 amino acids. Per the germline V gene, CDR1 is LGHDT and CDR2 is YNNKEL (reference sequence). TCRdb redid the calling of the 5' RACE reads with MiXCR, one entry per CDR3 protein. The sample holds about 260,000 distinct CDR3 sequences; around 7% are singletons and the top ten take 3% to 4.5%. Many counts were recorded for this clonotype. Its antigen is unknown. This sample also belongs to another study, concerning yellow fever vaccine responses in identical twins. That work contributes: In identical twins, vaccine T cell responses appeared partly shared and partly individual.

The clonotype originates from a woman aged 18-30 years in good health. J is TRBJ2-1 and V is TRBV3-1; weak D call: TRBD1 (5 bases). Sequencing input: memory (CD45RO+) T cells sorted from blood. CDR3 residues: CASSQDRGFYNEQFF. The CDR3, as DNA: TGTGCCAGCAGCCAAGATAGGGGATTCTACAATGAGCAGTTCTTC.